This T cell receptor (beta chain) appears in the sequencing data of a study of cytotoxic CD8 clonotypes in ibrutinib-treated CLL. Study-level information: Among responders, roughly 25 were partial and 2 complete; after median roughly 70 months, about 15 stayed remitted and approximately 12 progressed.

There are a few counts of this clone. The antigen is not known. Study results and caveats: Age-matched healthy donor levels were exceeded by baseline clonality, which tracked circulating CD8+ T-cell counts. The study sampled sustained-remission and progressing patients at different times.

Measured with immunoSEQ multiplex PCR; TCRdb has only the in-frame clones, and not every one. The table lists about 68,000 clones, roughly nine tenths of them singletons. Germline lookup yields CDR1 LNHDA and CDR2 SQIVND (reference sequence). Trimming shortened V by 10 bases and J by 9 bases, and 10 bases separated the two germline ends. The CDR3 is made up of 10 amino acids. This chain uses TRBV19 with TRBJ2-4; D possibly uses TRBD1 or TRBD2 (5 bases each). Material: PBMCs, obtained after 12 months of ibrutinib treatment. This sequence originates from a human donor with chronic lymphocytic leukemia. The CDR3 sequence is CATFGGIQYF. In DNA form, the CDR3 reads TGTGCCACCTTTGGGGGCATTCAGTACTTC.